What follows are 19 T cell receptor beta chains derived from one specimen sequenced in a study of blood T cell repertoires in COVID-19. The assay was immunoSEQ multiplex PCR, and TCRdb's table has in-frame clones only and misses some. The data contain about 98,000 clones, about 85% of them singletons. Sequencing used peripheral blood. The receptors here all came from a man in his sixties or seventies with acute or convalescent COVID-19.

The rearrangement joins TRBV12-3 or TRBV12-4 to TRBJ1-2; a weak D match, TRBD1 (6 bases). The CDR3 totals 13 residues. Trimming left V 6 bases short and J 3 bases short, with 11 bases between. The CDR3 spells CASRKQGYYGYTF. The DNA for the CDR3 is TGTGCCAGCAGAAAACAGGGCTACTATGGCTACACCTTC.

V is TRBV7-9 and J is TRBJ1-4, with TRBD1 matching 8 bases. Trimming took 5 bases from V and 3 from J; bases not matched to a gene: 5. Germline CDR1 reads SEHNR; CDR2 reads FQNEAQ (reference sequence). The CDR3 totals 15 residues. CDR3 amino acids: CASSDPGGSNEKLFF. In DNA, the CDR3 is TGTGCCAGCAGCGACCCAGGGGGCTCTAATGAAAAACTGTTTTTT. Complete variable domain (other parts from reference TRBV7-9 and TRBJ1-4): DTGVSQNPRHKITKRGQNVTFRCDPISEHNRLYWYRQTLGQGPEFLTYFQNEAQLEKSRLLSDRFSAERPKGSFSTLEIQRTEQGDSAMYLCASSDPGGSNEKLFFGSGTQLSVL.

The chain has TRBV19 and TRBJ2-4, with TRBD1 identical over 12 bases. With 8 bases clipped from V and 6 bases from J, the junction kept 20 bases outside the gene matches. Germline V CDR1 and CDR2: LNHDA, SQIVND (reference sequence). The CDR3 has 19 residues. The CDR3 loop reads CASSRTDTGTGGAGNIQYF. In DNA, the CDR3 is TGTGCCAGTTCTCGTACGGATACCGGGACAGGGGGCGCCGGAAACATTCAGTACTTC.

The chain couples TRBV29-1 to TRBJ2-7, with a possible D match to TRBD1 (5 bases). Germline V lookup: CDR1 SQVTM, CDR2 ANQGSEA. Trimming took off 2 bases at V and 5 bases at J, with 13 bases between the two ends. The CDR3 has 13 amino acids. This chain's CDR3 is CSVENLQGNEQYF. In nucleotides, the CDR3 is TGCAGCGTTGAAAACCTCCAGGGTAACGAGCAGTACTTC.

This chain uses TRBV2 with TRBJ1-1; D not resolved. The V end lost 8 bases, the J end lost 4 bases, and 11 bases lay between the germline ends. The CDR3 loop spans 12 amino acids. Germline assignment: CDR1 SNHLY and CDR2 FYNNEI. The CDR3 region is CASRRLATEAFF. CDR3 bases: TGTGCCAGCCGGAGGCTTGCCACTGAAGCTTTCTTT. The full variable domain, its missing parts supplied by reference TRBV2 and TRBJ1-1, is EPEVTQTPSHQVTQMGQEVILRCVPISNHLYFYWYRQILGQKVEFLVSFYNNEISEKSEIFDDQFSVERPDGSNFTLKIRSTKLEDSAMYFCASRRLATEAFFGQGTRLTVV.

V gene TRBV15 combines with J gene TRBJ1-2; TRBD1 aligns across 8 bases. Per the germline V gene, CDR1 is LNHNV and CDR2 is YYDKDF (reference sequence). The CDR3 is made up of 15 amino acids. The trim removed 0 bases at V and 3 bases at J, leaving 3 bases unmatched. The CDR3 region has the DNA TGTGCCACCAGCAGAGATGGACAGGGTCACTATGGCTACACCTTC. Protein product: CATSRDGQGHYGYTF.

The chain combines TRBV7-9 with TRBJ1-2, with D possibly matching TRBD1 (6 bases). With 2 bases removed from V and 7 bases from J, the gap between germline ends came to 14 bases. This CDR3 has 14 amino acids. Germline values: CDR1 SEHNR, CDR2 FQNEAQ (reference sequence). The CDR3 DNA is TGTGCCAGCAGCTTAATGATAGGGGGTGGTGGCTACACCTTC. Translation: CASSLMIGGGGYTF.

This clone was seen a single time. The chain joins TRBV3-1 (or the pseudogene TRBV3-2) to TRBJ2-3; D perhaps matches TRBD2 (6 bases). Trimming removed 3 bases at V and 0 bases at J, with 7 bases between. Germline CDR1 reads LGHDT; CDR2 reads YNNKEL (reference sequence). This CDR3 is built from 14 residues. CDR3 nucleotides: TGTGCCAGCAGCCAGGGGGGTAGCACAGATACGCAGTATTTT. It yields the protein CASSQGGSTDTQYF.

This chain connects TRBV6-5 to TRBJ1-3; D ambiguous. The CDR3 is 13 amino acids. Germline V gives CDR1 MNHEY, CDR2 SVGAGI. V was pared by 8 bases and J by 7 bases, with 15 bases between. Here the CDR3 reads CASGESLQNTIYF. The CDR3 nucleotides are TGTGCCAGCGGGGAGAGTCTGCAGAACACCATATATTTT.

This clone was counted a single time. The chain has TRBV7-6 and TRBJ2-5; 8 bases match TRBD1. V shed 2 bases and J 5 bases; nucleotides not matched to a gene: 10. The CDR3 extends over 16 amino acids. Germline V lookup: CDR1 SGHVS, CDR2 FNYEAQ. The CDR3 region has the DNA TGTGCCAGCAGCTTATTTTCGACAGGGGAGACTGAGACCCAGTACTTC. Residues: CASSLFSTGETETQYF. Full variable domain (rest looked up from reference TRBV7-6 and TRBJ2-5): GAGVSQSPRYKVTKRGQDVALRCDPISGHVSLYWYRQALGQGPEFLTYFNYEAQQDKSGLPNDRFSAERPEGSISTLTIQRTEQRDSAMYRCASSLFSTGETETQYFGPGTRLLVL.

The chain uses TRBV9 and TRBJ2-1; no firm D call. Germline V gene sequence: CDR1 SGDLS, CDR2 YYNGEE. V lost 0 bases and J 9 bases, leaving 7 bases between the germline ends. This CDR3 spans 12 amino acids. The chain's CDR3 is CASSVGSSEQFF. Here the CDR3 DNA reads TGTGCCAGCAGCGTAGGGTCCAGTGAGCAGTTCTTC.

J is TRBJ2-1 and V is TRBV6-1; a possible D gene is TRBD1 (6 bases). Looked up from germline, CDR1 is MNHNS and CDR2 is SASEGT. Trimming removed 0 bases from V and 5 bases from J, with 11 bases in between. This CDR3 spans 15 amino acids. The CDR3 spells CASSEAGQGNNEQFF. The DNA of the CDR3 is TGTGCCAGCAGTGAAGCAGGCCAGGGGAACAATGAGCAGTTCTTC.

This rearrangement joins TRBV14 to TRBJ2-7; tentatively, D is TRBD1 (6 bases). Per the germline V gene, CDR1 is SGHDN and CDR2 is FVKESK. The CDR3 is 15 residues long. Trimming pared 3 bases from V and 9 bases from J, leaving 21 bases between. The chain's CDR3 is CASSQTGTLVMRQYF. Here the CDR3 DNA reads TGTGCCAGCAGCCAGACCGGGACACTGGTAATGCGGCAGTACTTC.

V usage is TRBV5-1 and J usage is TRBJ1-4; 9 bases agree with TRBD1. CDR1 is SGHRS, CDR2 YFSETQ, per germline. The CDR3 consists of 15 residues. V dropped 3 bases and J dropped 8; count of bases not matched to a gene: 8. CDR3 loop: CASSSTGTGQEKLFF. The CDR3 nucleotides read TGCGCCAGCAGCTCTACCGGGACAGGGCAGGAAAAACTGTTTTTT.

The chain carries TRBV6-6 and TRBJ2-7; 9 nucleotides align to TRBD1. The V gene end was trimmed by 6 bases and the J gene end by 4 bases; junction bases not matched to a gene: 13. Germline V gene data show CDR1 as MNHNY and CDR2 as SVGAGI (reference sequence). CDR3 length: 16 amino acids. This chain's CDR3 is CASSPLGQGLRYEQYF. The DNA for the CDR3 is TGTGCCAGCAGCCCGCTGGGACAGGGTTTAAGGTACGAGCAGTACTTC.

This clone was seen a handful of times. The CDR3 here is CASSFRDTQYF. DNA of the CDR3: TGTGCCAGCAGTTTTCGAGATACGCAGTATTTT. The V gene is TRBV12-3 or TRBV12-4, the J gene TRBJ2-3; the D is unclear. CDR3 size: 11 residues. V dropped 3 bases and J dropped 5 bases, with 3 bases sitting between them.

This clone was found a few times. This chain links TRBV7-2 with TRBJ2-1; 7 positions match TRBD1. The trim removed 6 bases at V and 6 bases at J, leaving 11 bases unmatched. CDR3 length: 15 amino acids. In germline, CDR1 is SGHTA, CDR2 FQGNSA. CDR3 region: CASSSDLTGSNEQFF. The CDR3 bases are TGTGCCAGCAGTTCGGACCTGACAGGGAGCAATGAGCAGTTCTTC.

The chain has TRBV24-1 and TRBJ2-1; 8 nucleotides agree with TRBD1. The CDR3 has 15 residues. Germline V gives CDR1 KGHDR, CDR2 SFDVKD. V dropped 4 bases and J dropped 5; count of bases not matched to a gene: 6. The CDR3 DNA reads TGTGCCACCAGTGAACAGGGGGGCCGGGACAATGAGCAGTTCTTC. It codes for CATSEQGGRDNEQFF.

This CDR3 is CASSLGFSAGSRGIQYF. In DNA, the CDR3 is TGTGCCAGCAGTTTAGGATTTTCCGCAGGCAGTAGGGGCATTCAGTACTTC. The chain couples TRBV27 to TRBJ2-4, with D possibly TRBD1 on 5 matching bases. CDR1 and CDR2 (germline): MNHEY, SMNVEV (reference sequence). The CDR3 is 17 amino acids. Trimming removed 2 bases from V and 9 bases from J, with 23 bases in between.